This TCR beta chain appears in the sequencing data of a study of blood T cell repertoires in COVID-19. The wider study: Whether acute or convalescent, the COVID-19 samples came from the United States, Italy and Spain.

With 7 bases removed from V and 2 bases from J, the gap between germline ends came to 14 bases. This CDR3 is 14 amino acids long. Germline values: CDR1 MNHEY, CDR2 SVGAGI. Sequenced by immunoSEQ multiplex PCR; TCRdb stores in-frame clones only, minus some. The sample has some 190,000 clones, approximately 85% seen once. The material sequenced was peripheral blood. The chain recombines TRBV6-5 with TRBJ1-1; tentative D call: TRBD1 (5 bases). The sequence derives from a human donor with active or convalescent COVID-19. The donor label of this sample is uncertain. The CDR3 reads CASIIREGNTEAFF. CDR3 DNA sequence: TGTGCCAGCATCATCAGGGAAGGAAACACTGAAGCTTTCTTT.